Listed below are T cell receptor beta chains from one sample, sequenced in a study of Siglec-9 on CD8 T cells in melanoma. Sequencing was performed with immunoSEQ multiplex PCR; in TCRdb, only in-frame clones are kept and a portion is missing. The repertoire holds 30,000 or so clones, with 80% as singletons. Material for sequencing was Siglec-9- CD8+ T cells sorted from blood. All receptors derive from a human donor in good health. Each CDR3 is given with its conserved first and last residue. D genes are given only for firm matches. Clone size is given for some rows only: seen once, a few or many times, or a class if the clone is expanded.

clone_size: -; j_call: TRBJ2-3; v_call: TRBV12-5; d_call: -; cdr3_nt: TGTGCTAGTGGTTTGAGTTATTATACGCAGTATTTT; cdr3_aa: CASGLSYYTQYF
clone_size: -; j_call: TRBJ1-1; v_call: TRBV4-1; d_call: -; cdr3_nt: TGCGCCAGCAGCCAAGTGGCCAGAGTGAACACTGAAGCTTTCTTT; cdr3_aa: CASSQVARVNTEAFF
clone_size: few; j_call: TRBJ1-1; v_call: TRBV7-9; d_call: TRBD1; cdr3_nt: TGTGCCAGCAGGACGGACGACAGGGCGGTCGGTGAAGCTTTCTTT; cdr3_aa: CASRTDDRAVGEAFF
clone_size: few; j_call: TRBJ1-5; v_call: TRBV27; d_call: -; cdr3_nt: TGTGCCAGCGGCCTGAACAATCAGCCCCAGCATTTT; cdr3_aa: CASGLNNQPQHF
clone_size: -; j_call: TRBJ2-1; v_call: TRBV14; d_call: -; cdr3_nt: TGTGCCAGCAGCCTCAGAAGGGGGGATGAGCAGTTCTTC; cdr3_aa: CASSLRRGDEQFF
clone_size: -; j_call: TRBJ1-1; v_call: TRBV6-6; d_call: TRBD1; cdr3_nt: TGTGCCAGCATAGGACAGGGGTCGAACACTGAAGCTTTCTTT; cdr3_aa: CASIGQGSNTEAFF
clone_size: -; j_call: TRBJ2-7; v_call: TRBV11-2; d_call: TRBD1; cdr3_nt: TGTGCCAGCAGCGCCCGGGACAGAATCTACGAGCAGTACTTC; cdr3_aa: CASSARDRIYEQYF
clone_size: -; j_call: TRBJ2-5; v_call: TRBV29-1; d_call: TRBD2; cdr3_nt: TGCAGCGTTGATGAAGCGGGAGTCCCTCCGGAGACCCAGTACTTC; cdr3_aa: CSVDEAGVPPETQYF
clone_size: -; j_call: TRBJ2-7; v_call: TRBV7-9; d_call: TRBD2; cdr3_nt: TGTGCCAGCAGCTCTCAGACTAGCGGGGTCTACGAGCAGTACTTC; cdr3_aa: CASSSQTSGVYEQYF
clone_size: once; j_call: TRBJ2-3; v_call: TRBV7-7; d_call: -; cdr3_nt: TGTGCCAGCAGCTGGAGACGGGGAGATACGCAGTATTTT; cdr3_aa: CASSWRRGDTQYF
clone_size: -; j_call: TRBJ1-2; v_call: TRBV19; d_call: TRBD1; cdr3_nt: TGTGCCAGTTGTAACCCGCCGGGACAGGGCTACTATGGCTACACCTTC; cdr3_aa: CASCNPPGQGYYGYTF
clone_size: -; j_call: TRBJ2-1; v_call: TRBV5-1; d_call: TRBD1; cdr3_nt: TGCGCCAGCAGCCCCGGGACAGGGGGACATGAGCAGTTCTTC; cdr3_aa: CASSPGTGGHEQFF
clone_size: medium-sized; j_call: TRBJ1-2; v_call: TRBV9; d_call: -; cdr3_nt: TGTGCCAGCAGCGAGGGAACAGGATTCTATGGCTACACCTTC; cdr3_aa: CASSEGTGFYGYTF
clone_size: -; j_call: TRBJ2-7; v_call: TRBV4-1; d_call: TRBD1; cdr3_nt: TGCGCCAGCAGCCTTGGGCGACAGGGGACCTACGAGCAGTACTTC; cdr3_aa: CASSLGRQGTYEQYF
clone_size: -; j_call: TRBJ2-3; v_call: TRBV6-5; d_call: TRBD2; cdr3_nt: TGTGCCAGCAGCCTCGCCGCGGGGGGCACAGATACGCAGTATTTT; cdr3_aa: CASSLAAGGTDTQYF
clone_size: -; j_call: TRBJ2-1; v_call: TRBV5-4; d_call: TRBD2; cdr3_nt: TGTGCCAGCAGGCCGAGTTTTCCGGGACTAGTAAATGAGCAGTTCTTC; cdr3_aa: CASRPSFPGLVNEQFF
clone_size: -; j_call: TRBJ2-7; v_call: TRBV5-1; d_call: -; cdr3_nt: TGCGCCAGCAGCCCGACCTCTAACTACGAGCAGTACTTC; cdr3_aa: CASSPTSNYEQYF
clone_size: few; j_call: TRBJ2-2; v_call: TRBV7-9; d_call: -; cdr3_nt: TGTGCCAGCAGCTTAGAACAGGAGAACACCGGGGAGCTGTTTTTT; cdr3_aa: CASSLEQENTGELFF
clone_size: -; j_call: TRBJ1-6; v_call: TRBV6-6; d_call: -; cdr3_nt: TGTGCCAGCAGTTTCGGGGCAGAGAATTCACCCCTCCACTTT; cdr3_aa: CASSFGAENSPLHF
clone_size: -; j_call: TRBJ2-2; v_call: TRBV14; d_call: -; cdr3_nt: TGTGCCAGCAGCTTAAGCGGGGAGCTGTTTTTT; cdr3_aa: CASSLSGELFF
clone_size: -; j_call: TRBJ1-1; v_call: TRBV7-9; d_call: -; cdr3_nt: TGTGCCAGCAGCTCACCGACAGCCATGAACACTGAAGCTTTCTTT; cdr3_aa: CASSSPTAMNTEAFF
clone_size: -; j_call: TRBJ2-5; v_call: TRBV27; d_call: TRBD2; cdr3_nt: TGTGCCAGCAGTAAGACTAGCGGGAGTTACCAAGAGACCCAGTACTTC; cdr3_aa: CASSKTSGSYQETQYF
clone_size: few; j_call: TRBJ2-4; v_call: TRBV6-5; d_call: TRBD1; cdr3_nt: TGTGCCAGCAGTTACGCAGGGGGTCCGGGAAACATTCAGTACTTC; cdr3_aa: CASSYAGGPGNIQYF
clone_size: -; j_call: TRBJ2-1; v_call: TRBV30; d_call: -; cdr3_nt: TGTGCCGCGGATCCGGGGCAGTTCTTC; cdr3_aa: CAADPGQFF
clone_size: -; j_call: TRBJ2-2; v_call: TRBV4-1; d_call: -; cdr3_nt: TGCGCCAGCAGCCAAGATTCGCGCGGGGCGAACACCGGGGAGCTGTTTTTT; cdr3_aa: CASSQDSRGANTGELFF
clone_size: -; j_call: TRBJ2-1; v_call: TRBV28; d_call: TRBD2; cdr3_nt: TGTGCCAGCAGTTTTGGGCGGGGGGTTGATGAGCAGTTCTTC; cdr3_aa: CASSFGRGVDEQFF
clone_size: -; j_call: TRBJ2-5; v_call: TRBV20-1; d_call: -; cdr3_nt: TGCAGTGCTTGGTGGGGTGAGACCCAGTACTTC; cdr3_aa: CSAWWGETQYF
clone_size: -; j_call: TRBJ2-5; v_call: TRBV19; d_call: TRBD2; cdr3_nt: TGTGCCAGTAGTATTTTAGCGGGCCGAGGGGAGACCCAGTACTTC; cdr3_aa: CASSILAGRGETQYF
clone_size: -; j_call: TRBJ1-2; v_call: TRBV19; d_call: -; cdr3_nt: TGTGCCAGTAGTTTTAAGGAGGGGGAGTACTATGGCTACACCTTC; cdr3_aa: CASSFKEGEYYGYTF
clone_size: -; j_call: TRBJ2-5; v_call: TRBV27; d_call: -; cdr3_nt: TGTGCCAGCAGTTTCTTCCGACATAGCCAAGAGACCCAGTACTTC; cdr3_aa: CASSFFRHSQETQYF
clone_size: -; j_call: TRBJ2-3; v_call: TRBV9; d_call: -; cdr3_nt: TGTGCCAGCAGCGGCTTAGGACTGGGCGGGGTTGCAGATACGCAGTATTTT; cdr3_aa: CASSGLGLGGVADTQYF
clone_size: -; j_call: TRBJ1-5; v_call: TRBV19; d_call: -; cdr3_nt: TGTGCCAGTAGTCCAGGGAGCAACCATCAGCCCCAGCATTTT; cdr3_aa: CASSPGSNHQPQHF
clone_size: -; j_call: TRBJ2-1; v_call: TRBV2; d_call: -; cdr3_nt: TGTGCCAGCAGTGAATTGGGAATCCTAACCTCCTTCAATGAGCAGTTCTTC; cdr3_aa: CASSELGILTSFNEQFF
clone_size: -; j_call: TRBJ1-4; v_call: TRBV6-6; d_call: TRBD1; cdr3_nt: TGTGCCAGCAGTTACCCTAAGACAGGGACTAATGAAAAACTGTTTTTT; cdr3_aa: CASSYPKTGTNEKLFF
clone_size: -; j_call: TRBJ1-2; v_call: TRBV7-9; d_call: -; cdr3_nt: TGTGCCAGCAGCTTAGGGCCACAAACGGGCTATGGCTACACCTTC; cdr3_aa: CASSLGPQTGYGYTF
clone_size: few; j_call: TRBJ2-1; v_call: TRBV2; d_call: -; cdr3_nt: TGTGCCAGCGGGTATAGGGATTCCTACAATGAGCAGTTCTTC; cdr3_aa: CASGYRDSYNEQFF
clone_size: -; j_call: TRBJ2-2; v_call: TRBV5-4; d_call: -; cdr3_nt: TGTGCCTACACTGGGGGCTTTGGCACCGGGGAGCTGTTTTTT; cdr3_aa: CAYTGGFGTGELFF
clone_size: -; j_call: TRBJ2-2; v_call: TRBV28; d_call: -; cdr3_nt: TGTGCCAGCAGTAAGGGGATAGTAACCGGGGAGCTGTTTTTT; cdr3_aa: CASSKGIVTGELFF
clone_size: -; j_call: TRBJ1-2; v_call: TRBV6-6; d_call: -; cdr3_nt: TGTGCCAGCAGTTACTCCAGGGAGGGCTACACCTTC; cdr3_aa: CASSYSREGYTF
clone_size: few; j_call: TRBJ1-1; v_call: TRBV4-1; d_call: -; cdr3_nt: TGCGCCAGCAGCGCGGGAAGTTACTATACTGTAGCAGCTTTCTTT; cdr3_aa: CASSAGSYYTVAAFF
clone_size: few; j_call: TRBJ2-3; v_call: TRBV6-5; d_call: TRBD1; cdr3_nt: TGTGCCAGCAGTTACGCTGACAGGGGTCATACAGATACGCAGTATTTT; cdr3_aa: CASSYADRGHTDTQYF